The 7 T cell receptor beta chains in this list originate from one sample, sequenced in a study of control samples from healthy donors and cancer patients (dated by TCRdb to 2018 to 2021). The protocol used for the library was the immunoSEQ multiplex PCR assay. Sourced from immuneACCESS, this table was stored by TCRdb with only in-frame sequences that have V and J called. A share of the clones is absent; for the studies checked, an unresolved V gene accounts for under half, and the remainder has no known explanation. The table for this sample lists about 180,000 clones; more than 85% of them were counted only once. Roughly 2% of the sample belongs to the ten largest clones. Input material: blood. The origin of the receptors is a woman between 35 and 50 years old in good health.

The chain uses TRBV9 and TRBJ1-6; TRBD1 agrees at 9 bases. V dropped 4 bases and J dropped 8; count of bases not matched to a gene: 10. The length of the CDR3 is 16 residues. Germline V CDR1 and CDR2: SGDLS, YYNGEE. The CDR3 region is CASSTGTGNSDSPLHF. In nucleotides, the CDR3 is TGTGCCAGCAGCACTGGGACAGGGAACTCGGATTCACCCCTCCACTTT.

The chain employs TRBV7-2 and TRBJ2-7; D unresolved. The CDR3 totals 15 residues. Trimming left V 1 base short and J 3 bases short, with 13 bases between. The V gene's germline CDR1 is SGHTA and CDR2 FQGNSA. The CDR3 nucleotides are TGTGCCAGCAGCTTAGGGTACGGCAGCTTCTACGAGCAGTACTTC. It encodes CASSLGYGSFYEQYF.

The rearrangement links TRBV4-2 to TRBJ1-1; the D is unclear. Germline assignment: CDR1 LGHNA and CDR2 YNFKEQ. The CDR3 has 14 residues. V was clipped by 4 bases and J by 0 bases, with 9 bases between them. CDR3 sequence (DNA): TGTGCCAGCAGCCCCGTCTTGATGAACACTGAAGCTTTCTTT. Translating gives CASSPVLMNTEAFF.

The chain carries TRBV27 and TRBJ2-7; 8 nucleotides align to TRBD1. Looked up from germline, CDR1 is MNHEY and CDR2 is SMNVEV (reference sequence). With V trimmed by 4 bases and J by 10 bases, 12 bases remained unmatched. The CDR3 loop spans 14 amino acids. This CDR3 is CASSSIPGTGLQYF. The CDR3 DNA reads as TGTGCCAGCAGTTCAATTCCCGGGACAGGTCTTCAGTACTTC.

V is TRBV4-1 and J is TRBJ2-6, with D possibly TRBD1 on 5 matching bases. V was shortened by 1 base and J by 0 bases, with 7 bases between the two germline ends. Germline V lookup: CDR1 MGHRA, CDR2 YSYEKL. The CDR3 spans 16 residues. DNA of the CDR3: TGCGCCAGCAGCCAAGTCGACAGCTCTGGGGCCAACGTCCTGACTTTC. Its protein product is CASSQVDSSGANVLTF.

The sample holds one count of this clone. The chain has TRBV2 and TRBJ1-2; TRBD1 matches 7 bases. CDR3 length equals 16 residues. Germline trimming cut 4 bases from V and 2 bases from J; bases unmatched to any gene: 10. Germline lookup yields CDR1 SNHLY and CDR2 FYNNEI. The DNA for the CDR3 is TGTGCCAGCAGTGGGCCGGGACAGCGGATAAACTATGGCTACACCTTC. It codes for CASSGPGQRINYGYTF.

The CDR3, as DNA: TGTGCCAGCATTCCCGTAGATCAAGAGACCCAGTACTTC. Translated, it gives CASIPVDQETQYF. The chain joins TRBV2 to TRBJ2-5, with unresolved D. Trimming took off 7 bases at V and 2 bases at J, with 11 bases between the two ends. CDR3 length equals 13 residues. Per germline, CDR1 SNHLY and CDR2 FYNNEI.